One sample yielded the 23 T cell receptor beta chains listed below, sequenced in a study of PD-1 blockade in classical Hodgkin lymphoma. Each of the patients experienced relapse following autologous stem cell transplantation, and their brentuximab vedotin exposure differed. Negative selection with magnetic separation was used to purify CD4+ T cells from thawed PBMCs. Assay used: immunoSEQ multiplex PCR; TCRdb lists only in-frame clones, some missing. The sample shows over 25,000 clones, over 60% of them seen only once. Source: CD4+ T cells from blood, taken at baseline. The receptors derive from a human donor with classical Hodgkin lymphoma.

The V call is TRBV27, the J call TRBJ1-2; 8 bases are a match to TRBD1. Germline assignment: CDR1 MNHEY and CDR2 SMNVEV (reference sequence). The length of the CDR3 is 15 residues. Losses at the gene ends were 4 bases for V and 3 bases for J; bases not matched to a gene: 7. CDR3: CASSSLGQGDYGYTF. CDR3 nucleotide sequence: TGTGCCAGCAGTTCCCTCGGACAGGGAGACTATGGCTACACCTTC.

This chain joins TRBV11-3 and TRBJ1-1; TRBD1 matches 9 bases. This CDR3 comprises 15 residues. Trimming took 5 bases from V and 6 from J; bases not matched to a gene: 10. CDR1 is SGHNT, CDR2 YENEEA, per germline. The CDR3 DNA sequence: TGTGCCAGCAGCCGCCGAGGGACAGGGATCGCTGAAGCTTTCTTT. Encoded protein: CASSRRGTGIAEAFF.

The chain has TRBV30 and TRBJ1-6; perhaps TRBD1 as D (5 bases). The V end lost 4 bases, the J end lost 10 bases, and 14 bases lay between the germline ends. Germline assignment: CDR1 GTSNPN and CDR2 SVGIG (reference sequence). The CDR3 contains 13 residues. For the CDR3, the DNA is TGTGCCTGGACGGGCCGGGACCGGTCACCCCTCCACTTT. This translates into CAWTGRDRSPLHF.

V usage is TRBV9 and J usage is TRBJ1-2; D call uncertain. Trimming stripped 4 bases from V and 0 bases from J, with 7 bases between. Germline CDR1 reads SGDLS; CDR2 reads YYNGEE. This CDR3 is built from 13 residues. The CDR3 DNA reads TGTGCCAGCAGCCTACTCACTAACTATGGCTACACCTTC. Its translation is CASSLLTNYGYTF.

In DNA, the CDR3 is TGTGCCAGCAGCCCAACAGGGGCGATAAAGTATGGCTACACCTTC. It encodes CASSPTGAIKYGYTF. V usage is TRBV27 and J usage is TRBJ1-2, with 7 bases that match TRBD1. Germline V CDR1 and CDR2: MNHEY, SMNVEV (reference sequence). Trimming cost V 6 bases and J 5 bases; bases outside gene matches: 12. CDR3 length: 15 amino acids.

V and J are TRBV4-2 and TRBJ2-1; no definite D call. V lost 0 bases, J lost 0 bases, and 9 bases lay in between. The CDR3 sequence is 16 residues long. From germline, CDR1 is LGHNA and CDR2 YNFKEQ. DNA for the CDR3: TGTGCCAGCAGCCAAGATCCCCTGGGCTCCTACAATGAGCAGTTCTTC. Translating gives CASSQDPLGSYNEQFF.

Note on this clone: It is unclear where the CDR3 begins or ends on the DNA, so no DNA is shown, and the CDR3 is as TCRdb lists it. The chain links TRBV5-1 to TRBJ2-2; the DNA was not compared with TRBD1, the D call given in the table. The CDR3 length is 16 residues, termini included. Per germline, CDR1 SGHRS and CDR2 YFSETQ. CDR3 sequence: CASSLATGFGNGELFF.

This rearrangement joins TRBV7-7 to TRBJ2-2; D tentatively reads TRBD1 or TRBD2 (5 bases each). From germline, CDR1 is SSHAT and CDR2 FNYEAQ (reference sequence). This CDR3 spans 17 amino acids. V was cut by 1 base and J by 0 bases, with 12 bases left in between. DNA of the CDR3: TGTGCCAGCAGCTTAGGCGCAGGGAGCCCGAACACCGGGGAGCTGTTTTTT. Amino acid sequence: CASSLGAGSPNTGELFF.

The CDR3: CAWSVGDSVDEQYF. The CDR3 DNA sequence: TGTGCCTGGAGTGTTGGGGATTCGGTCGACGAGCAGTACTTC. The chain joins TRBV30 to TRBJ2-7; D ambiguous. Germline-derived CDR1 and CDR2 are GTSNPN and SVGIG (reference sequence). Trimming pared 0 bases from V and 5 bases from J, leaving 14 bases between. This CDR3 region has 14 residues.

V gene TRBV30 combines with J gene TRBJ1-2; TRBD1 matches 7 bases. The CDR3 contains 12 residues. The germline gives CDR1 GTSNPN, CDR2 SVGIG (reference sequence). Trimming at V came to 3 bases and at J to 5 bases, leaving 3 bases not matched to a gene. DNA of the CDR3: TGTGCCTGGAGCGGGACAGAATATGGCTACACCTTC. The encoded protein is CAWSGTEYGYTF.

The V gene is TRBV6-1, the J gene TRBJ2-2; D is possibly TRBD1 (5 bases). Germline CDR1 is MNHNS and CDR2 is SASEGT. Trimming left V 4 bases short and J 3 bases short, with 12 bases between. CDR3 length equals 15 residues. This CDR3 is CASSVRTMYTGELFF. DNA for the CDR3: TGTGCCAGCAGTGTCAGGACAATGTACACCGGGGAGCTGTTTTTT.

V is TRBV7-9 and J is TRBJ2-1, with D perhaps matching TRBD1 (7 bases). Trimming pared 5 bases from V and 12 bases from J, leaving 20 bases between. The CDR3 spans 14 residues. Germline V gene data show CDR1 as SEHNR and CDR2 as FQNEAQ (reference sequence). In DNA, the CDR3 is TGTGCCAGCAGCCTTGCGGCGGCCCAGGGGGGGCAGTTCTTC. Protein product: CASSLAAAQGGQFF.

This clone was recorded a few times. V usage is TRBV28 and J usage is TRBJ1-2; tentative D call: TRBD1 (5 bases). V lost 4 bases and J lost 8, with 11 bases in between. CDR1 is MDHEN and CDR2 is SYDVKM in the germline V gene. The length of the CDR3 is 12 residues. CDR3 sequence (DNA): TGTGCCAGCAGTTCCGGGACGAGGGGCTACACCTTC. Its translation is CASSSGTRGYTF.

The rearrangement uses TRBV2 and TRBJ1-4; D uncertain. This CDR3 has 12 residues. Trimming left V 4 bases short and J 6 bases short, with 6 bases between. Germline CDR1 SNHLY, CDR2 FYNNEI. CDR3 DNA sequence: TGTGCCAGCAGTGTAGCGGATGAAAAACTGTTTTTT. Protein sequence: CASSVADEKLFF. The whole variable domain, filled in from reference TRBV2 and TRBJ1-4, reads EPEVTQTPSHQVTQMGQEVILRCVPISNHLYFYWYRQILGQKVEFLVSFYNNEISEKSEIFDDQFSVERPDGSNFTLKIRSTKLEDSAMYFCASSVADEKLFFGSGTQLSVL.

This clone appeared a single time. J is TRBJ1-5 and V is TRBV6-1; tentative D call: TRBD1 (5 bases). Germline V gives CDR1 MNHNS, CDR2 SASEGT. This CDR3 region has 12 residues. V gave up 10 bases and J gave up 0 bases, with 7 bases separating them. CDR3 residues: CATDSSNQPQHF. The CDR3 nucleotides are TGTGCCACCGACAGTAGCAATCAGCCCCAGCATTTT.

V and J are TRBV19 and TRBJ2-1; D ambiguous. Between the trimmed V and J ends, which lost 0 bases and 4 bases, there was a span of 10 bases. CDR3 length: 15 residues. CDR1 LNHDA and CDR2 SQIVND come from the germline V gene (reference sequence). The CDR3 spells CASSIDRQEYNEQFF. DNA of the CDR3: TGTGCCAGTAGTATAGATCGCCAGGAATACAATGAGCAGTTCTTC.

The CDR3 coding sequence is TGTGCCAGCAGCCCGGGTCGGGACAGAAGTGGAAACACCATATATTTT. Its protein product is CASSPGRDRSGNTIYF. The chain has TRBV7-8 and TRBJ1-3; 7 nucleotides line up with TRBD1. The CDR3 is made up of 16 amino acids. With 5 bases clipped from V and 3 bases from J, the junction kept 10 bases outside the gene matches. CDR1 is SGHVS, CDR2 FQNEAQ, per germline.

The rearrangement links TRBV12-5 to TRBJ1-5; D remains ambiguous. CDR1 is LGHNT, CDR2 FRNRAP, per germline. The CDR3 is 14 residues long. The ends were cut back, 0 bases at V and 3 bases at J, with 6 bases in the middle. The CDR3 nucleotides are TGTGCTAGTGGTTTGGTCTCCCCCAATCAGCCCCAGCATTTT. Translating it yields CASGLVSPNQPQHF.

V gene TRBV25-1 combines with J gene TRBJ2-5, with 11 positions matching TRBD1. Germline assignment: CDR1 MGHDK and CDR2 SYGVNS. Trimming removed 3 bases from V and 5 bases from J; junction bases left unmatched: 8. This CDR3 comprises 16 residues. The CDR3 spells CASSDWTGGQRETQYF. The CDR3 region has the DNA TGTGCCAGCAGTGATTGGACAGGGGGCCAGAGGGAGACCCAGTACTTC.

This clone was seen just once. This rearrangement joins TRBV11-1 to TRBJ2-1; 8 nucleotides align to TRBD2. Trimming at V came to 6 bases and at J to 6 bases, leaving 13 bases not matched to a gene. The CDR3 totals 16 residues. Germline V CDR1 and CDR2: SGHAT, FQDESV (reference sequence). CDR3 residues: CASRPPGRGAGNEQFF. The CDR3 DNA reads TGTGCCAGCAGACCCCCGGGGCGGGGGGCGGGCAATGAGCAGTTCTTC.

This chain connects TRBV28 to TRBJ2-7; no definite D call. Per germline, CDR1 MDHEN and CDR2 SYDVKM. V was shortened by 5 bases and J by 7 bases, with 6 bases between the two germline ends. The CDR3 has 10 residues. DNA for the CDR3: TGTGCCAGCAGTAGGTGGGAGCAGTACTTC. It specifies CASSRWEQYF.

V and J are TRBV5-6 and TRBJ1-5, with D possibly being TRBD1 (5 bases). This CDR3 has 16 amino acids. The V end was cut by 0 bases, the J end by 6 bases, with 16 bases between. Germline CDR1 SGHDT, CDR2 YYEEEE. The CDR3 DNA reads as TGTGCCAGCAGCTTGGTGGGGGACCCTATCGGTCAGCCCCAGCATTTT. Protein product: CASSLVGDPIGQPQHF.

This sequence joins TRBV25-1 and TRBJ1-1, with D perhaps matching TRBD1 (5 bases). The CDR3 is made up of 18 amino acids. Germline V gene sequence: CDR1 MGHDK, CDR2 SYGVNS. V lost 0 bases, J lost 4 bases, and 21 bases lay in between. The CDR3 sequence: CASSEYQVLQGRITEAFF. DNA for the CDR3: TGTGCCAGCAGTGAATATCAAGTGTTGCAGGGCCGGATCACTGAAGCTTTCTTT.